The TCR beta chain described here comes from a study of blood T cell repertoires in COVID-19. Study-level information: Samples taken during acute and convalescent COVID-19 were collected in the United States, Italy and Spain. Sources were T cells, B-cell-depleted T cells, or PBMCs; the material itself was cDNA or gDNA.

As handled by the study authors: The assay estimated nucleated cells by amplifying reference gene primers. Profiling relied on immunoSEQ multiplex PCR, and the TCRdb table lists in-frame clones only, not all of them. V and J calls and clone size are those listed in that table; D and trimming were worked out from the DNA. The sample holds 150,000 to 180,000 clones; about four fifths are singletons and the top ten take 25% to 30%. CDR3 length equals 16 residues. V gave up 4 bases and J gave up 4 bases; unmatched junction bases: 10. CDR1 and CDR2 (germline): LNHDA, SQIVND (reference sequence). The chain uses TRBV19 and TRBJ2-1, with 7 bases lining up with TRBD1. The receptor's source is a woman in her sixties or seventies with acute or convalescent COVID-19. Sequenced input: peripheral blood. This CDR3 is CASSTFGQVVYNEQFF. In DNA, the CDR3 is TGTGCCAGTAGTACCTTCGGACAGGTCGTATACAATGAGCAGTTCTTC.